These T cell receptor beta chains were read from a single sample in a study of early T cells in non-severe SARS-CoV-2 infection. TCRdb fed the 5' RACE reads into MiXCR, producing one record per CDR3 protein. The sample records some 56,000 distinct CDR3 sequences, under 12% being singletons. The sequenced sample was whole blood. The receptors here all came from an adult who was a healthcare worker with PCR-confirmed SARS-CoV-2 infection or an uninfected control (not recorded which). Each CDR3 is given with its conserved first and last residue. The D gene is left open where the match is weak. Expanded clones get a size class; other rows say once, few or many, or leave the size out.

abundance: many
j_gene: TRBJ2-7
v_gene: TRBV9
d_gene: TRBD2
CDR3aa: CASSEGSGAGEQYF
CDR3nt: TGTGCCAGCAGCGAGGGTAGCGGGGCTGGCGAGCAGTACTTC

abundance: few
j_gene: TRBJ2-7
v_gene: TRBV29-1
d_gene: NA
CDR3aa: CSVVSAPSYEQYF
CDR3nt: TGCAGCGTTGTGTCCGCCCCCTCCTACGAGCAGTACTTC

abundance: NA
j_gene: TRBJ1-2
v_gene: TRBV24-1
d_gene: TRBD1
CDR3aa: CATSDPSDRVTGAYGYTF
CDR3nt: TGTGCCACCAGTGATCCCTCGGACAGGGTGACCGGCGCGTATGGCTACACCTTC

abundance: NA
j_gene: TRBJ2-3
v_gene: TRBV28
d_gene: TRBD1
CDR3aa: CASSFGTGLADTQYF
CDR3nt: TGTGCCAGCAGCTTCGGGACAGGGCTGGCAGATACGCAGTATTTT

abundance: many
j_gene: TRBJ2-2
v_gene: TRBV4-1
d_gene: NA
CDR3aa: CASSQRVYTGELFF
CDR3nt: TGCGCCAGCAGCCAAAGGGTATACACCGGGGAGCTGTTTTTT

abundance: NA
j_gene: TRBJ2-1
v_gene: TRBV20-1
d_gene: TRBD2
CDR3aa: CSPEKRDSYNEQFF
CDR3nt: TGCAGTCCCGAGAAGCGGGACTCCTACAATGAGCAGTTCTTC

abundance: few
j_gene: TRBJ1-1
v_gene: TRBV30
d_gene: NA
CDR3aa: CAWSRKGSIRNTEAFF
CDR3nt: TGTGCCTGGAGTCGGAAGGGGAGTATAAGGAACACTGAAGCTTTCTTT

abundance: few
j_gene: TRBJ2-2
v_gene: TRBV5-6
d_gene: TRBD2
CDR3aa: CASSLGTSGTGELFF
CDR3nt: TGTGCCAGCAGCCTAGGGACTAGCGGCACCGGGGAGCTGTTTTTT

abundance: few
j_gene: TRBJ2-3
v_gene: TRBV5-4
d_gene: NA
CDR3aa: CASSNQVADTQYF
CDR3nt: TGTGCCAGCAGCAACCAGGTGGCAGATACGCAGTATTTT

abundance: many
j_gene: TRBJ2-3
v_gene: TRBV27
d_gene: NA
CDR3aa: CASSLFDSRTDTQYF
CDR3nt: TGTGCCAGCAGTTTATTCGACAGCCGCACAGATACGCAGTATTTT

abundance: few
j_gene: TRBJ1-6
v_gene: TRBV9
d_gene: NA
CDR3aa: CASSVEGSNSPLHF
CDR3nt: TGTGCCAGCAGCGTAGAAGGATCTAATTCACCCCTCCACTTT

abundance: many
j_gene: TRBJ2-1
v_gene: TRBV30
d_gene: TRBD2
CDR3aa: CAWSPTSDGNEQFF
CDR3nt: TGTGCCTGGAGCCCGACTAGCGACGGCAATGAGCAGTTCTTC

abundance: many
j_gene: TRBJ2-1
v_gene: TRBV5-4
d_gene: TRBD2
CDR3aa: CASSPLGLASGTRNEQFF
CDR3nt: TGTGCCAGCAGCCCCCTAGGGTTGGCTAGCGGGACCCGCAATGAGCAGTTCTTC

abundance: many
j_gene: TRBJ1-2
v_gene: TRBV4-1
d_gene: TRBD1
CDR3aa: CASSPLSRGDYGYTF
CDR3nt: TGCGCCAGCAGCCCCTTAAGCAGGGGGGACTATGGCTACACCTTC

abundance: few
j_gene: TRBJ2-5
v_gene: TRBV12-3/TRBV12-4
d_gene: NA
CDR3aa: CASSLGGTQAQYF
CDR3nt: TGTGCCAGCAGTTTAGGGGGGACTCAGGCCCAGTACTTC

abundance: NA
j_gene: TRBJ2-7
v_gene: TRBV20-1
d_gene: NA
CDR3aa: CSAGGVVHEQYF
CDR3nt: TGCAGTGCGGGGGGAGTTGTTCACGAGCAGTACTTC

abundance: NA
j_gene: TRBJ1-5
v_gene: TRBV5-4
d_gene: NA
CDR3aa: CASSLVDTGIGNQPQHF
CDR3nt: TGTGCCAGCAGCTTGGTCGACACGGGGATCGGGAATCAGCCCCAGCATTTT

abundance: few
j_gene: TRBJ2-7
v_gene: TRBV6-2/TRBV6-3
d_gene: NA
CDR3aa: CASSYAPDYEQYF
CDR3nt: TGTGCCAGCAGTTACGCGCCTGACTACGAGCAGTACTTC

abundance: NA
j_gene: TRBJ2-7
v_gene: TRBV10-2
d_gene: NA
CDR3aa: CASNPTTGPYEQYF
CDR3nt: TGCGCCAGCAACCCTACGACAGGTCCCTACGAGCAGTACTTC

abundance: many
j_gene: TRBJ2-3
v_gene: TRBV27
d_gene: NA
CDR3aa: CASSLKREADTQYF
CDR3nt: TGTGCCAGCAGTTTAAAAAGGGAAGCAGATACGCAGTATTTT

abundance: few
j_gene: TRBJ2-1
v_gene: TRBV10-3
d_gene: TRBD1
CDR3aa: CAISGQGSYNEQFF
CDR3nt: TGTGCCATCAGTGGACAGGGCTCCTACAATGAGCAGTTCTTC

abundance: many
j_gene: TRBJ2-1
v_gene: TRBV24-1
d_gene: NA
CDR3aa: CATSDGGTASSYNEQFF
CDR3nt: TGTGCCACCAGTGACGGGGGGACAGCAAGCTCCTACAATGAGCAGTTCTTC

abundance: NA
j_gene: TRBJ2-5
v_gene: TRBV5-1
d_gene: TRBD2
CDR3aa: CASSPGLAGVRQETQYF
CDR3nt: TGCGCCAGCAGCCCAGGACTAGCGGGAGTACGTCAAGAGACCCAGTACTTC

abundance: few
j_gene: TRBJ1-2
v_gene: TRBV7-9
d_gene: NA
CDR3aa: CASSGTGVYGYTF
CDR3nt: TGTGCCAGCAGCGGCACTGGCGTATATGGCTACACCTTC